Shown below are 27 T cell receptor beta chains from a single sample sequenced in a study of blood T cell repertoires in COVID-19. The protocol was immunoSEQ multiplex PCR, while the TCRdb copy is restricted to in-frame clones and leaves out a portion. The repertoire holds around 330,000 clones, with about 85% as singletons. Sequencing input: PBMCs or T cells enriched from blood (not recorded which). These receptors originate from a woman aged 30 to 39 who had been exposed to COVID-19.

This sequence joins TRBV2 and TRBJ1-6; 8 nucleotides line up with TRBD1. Germline CDR1 reads SNHLY; CDR2 reads FYNNEI. CDR3 length: 14 residues. V shed 2 bases and J 6 bases; nucleotides not matched to a gene: 0. CDR3 nucleotides: TGTGCCAGCAGTGAACAGGGGGCTAATTCACCCCTCCACTTT. Translating gives CASSEQGANSPLHF.

This sequence joins TRBV6-5 and TRBJ1-2, with unresolved D. V lost 7 bases and J 8 bases, leaving 23 bases between the germline ends. The CDR3 has 15 residues. The germline V gene has CDR1 MNHEY and CDR2 SVGAGI. CDR3 DNA sequence: TGTGCCAGCATGAGGGAAAGGGCCACACGGTTGGGCTACACCTTC. Its translation: CASMRERATRLGYTF.

V is TRBV3-1 (or the pseudogene TRBV3-2) and J is TRBJ1-2; 8 bases map to TRBD1. The CDR3 has 14 residues. Per germline, CDR1 LGHDT and CDR2 YNNKEL (reference sequence). The J segment lost 5 bases and the V segment lost 4 bases, leaving 6 bases of the junction unmatched. The CDR3 sequence is CASSPRTGWYGYTF. DNA for the CDR3: TGTGCCAGCAGCCCGCGGACAGGGTGGTATGGCTACACCTTC.

The chain recombines TRBV5-1 with TRBJ2-1, with TRBD2 identical over 13 bases. Germline CDR1 reads SGHRS; CDR2 reads YFSETQ. With 4 bases clipped from V and 6 bases from J, the junction kept 13 bases outside the gene matches. CDR3 length: 18 residues. The CDR3 loop is CASSIWTSGGPSLNEQFF. The DNA of the CDR3 is TGCGCCAGCAGCATCTGGACTAGCGGGGGACCTTCTCTCAATGAGCAGTTCTTC.

This sequence joins TRBV19 and TRBJ1-2, with TRBD1 as a possible D gene (5 bases). The CDR3 spans 14 residues. Germline V gene lookup returns CDR1 LNHDA and CDR2 SQIVND (reference sequence). V lost 3 bases and J 2 bases, leaving 10 bases between the germline ends. In DNA form, the CDR3 reads TGTGCCAGTAGTATGCTGAGACAGAACTATGGCTACACCTTC. Translation: CASSMLRQNYGYTF. The whole variable domain, filled in from reference TRBV19 and TRBJ1-2, reads DGGITQSPKYLFRKEGQNVTLSCEQNLNHDAMYWYRQDPGQGLRLIYYSQIVNDFQKGDIAEGYSVSREKKESFPLTVTSAQKNPTAFYLCASSMLRQNYGYTFGSGTRLTVV.

The count of this clone is one. The chain has TRBV9 and TRBJ2-1; TRBD1 matches 9 bases. Trimming cost V 5 bases and J 6 bases; bases outside gene matches: 9. Germline assignment: CDR1 SGDLS and CDR2 YYNGEE. The CDR3 extends over 15 amino acids. CDR3 sequence: CASSKGQGIFNEQFF. CDR3 sequence (DNA): TGTGCCAGCAGTAAAGGACAGGGGATTTTCAATGAGCAGTTCTTC. Combining the CDR3 with reference TRBV9 and TRBJ2-1 gives the whole variable domain DSGVTQTPKHLITATGQRVTLRCSPRSGDLSVYWYQQSLDQGLQFLIQYYNGEERAKGNILERFSAQQFPDLHSELNLSSLELGDSALYFCASSKGQGIFNEQFFGPGTRLTVL.

This clone was counted between two and nine times. This chain joins TRBV5-1 and TRBJ2-1; TRBD2 matches at 12 bases. The CDR3 is made up of 16 amino acids. Germline CDR1 is SGHRS and CDR2 is YFSETQ. Losses at the gene ends were 3 bases for V and 6 bases for J; bases not matched to a gene: 7. DNA for the CDR3: TGCGCCAGCAGCTGGAGGACTAGCGGGACAGTCAATGAGCAGTTCTTC. This translates into CASSWRTSGTVNEQFF.

J is TRBJ2-7 and V is TRBV4-1; D not certain. Trimming shortened V by 1 base and J by 6 bases, and 10 bases separated the two germline ends. Germline V gives CDR1 MGHRA, CDR2 YSYEKL. The CDR3 is 13 residues long. The CDR3 nucleotides read TGCGCCAGCAGCCAAGGGCAGGCTTTCGAGCAGTACTTC. It translates to CASSQGQAFEQYF.

This rearrangement joins TRBV27 to TRBJ2-7; D gene unclear. The V gene lost 0 bases and the J gene lost 6 bases, with 12 bases spanning the gap. Germline-derived CDR1 and CDR2 are MNHEY and SMNVEV (reference sequence). The CDR3 sequence is 14 residues long. CDR3 amino acids: CASSLSTPPSEQYF. The CDR3 DNA reads TGTGCCAGCAGTTTATCGACTCCACCCTCCGAGCAGTACTTC.

The chain is built from TRBV6-6 and TRBJ2-1; D gene uncertain. This CDR3 spans 16 amino acids. Germline-derived CDR1 and CDR2 are MNHNY and SVGAGI (reference sequence). Trimming shortened V by 6 bases and J by 7 bases, and 22 bases separated the two germline ends. The CDR3 region is CASSFNPVLNSNEQFF. CDR3 nucleotide sequence: TGTGCCAGCAGCTTTAACCCAGTACTAAATAGTAATGAGCAGTTCTTC.

The genes are TRBV14 and TRBJ2-7; a weak D match, TRBD1 (5 bases). The CDR3 loop spans 15 amino acids. The V end lost 3 bases, the J end lost 4 bases, and 16 bases lay between the germline ends. Germline V gives CDR1 SGHDN, CDR2 FVKESK. The CDR3 bases are TGTGCCAGCAGCCACACAGGTTTCTCGCTTTACGAGCAGTACTTC. Translating it yields CASSHTGFSLYEQYF. The full variable domain, completed using reference TRBV14 and TRBJ2-7, is EAGVTQFPSHSVIEKGQTVTLRCDPISGHDNLYWYRRVMGKEIKFLLHFVKESKQDESGMPNNRFLAERTGGTYSTLKVQPAELEDSGVYFCASSHTGFSLYEQYFGPGTRLTVT.

The chain couples TRBV3-1 (or the pseudogene TRBV3-2) to TRBJ2-7; 8 positions match TRBD1. The V and J ends lost 6 bases and 4 bases, in that order; junction bases with no gene match: 8. The germline V gene encodes CDR1 LGHDT and CDR2 YNNKEL (reference sequence). The CDR3 has 14 amino acids. CDR3 protein: CASSQLTGVYEQYF. The CDR3 DNA reads as TGTGCCAGCAGTCAACTGACAGGGGTATACGAGCAGTACTTC.

J is TRBJ1-5 and V is TRBV27; TRBD1 matches at 10 bases. The germline V gene has CDR1 MNHEY and CDR2 SMNVEV (reference sequence). CDR3 size: 15 residues. The trim removed 8 bases at V and 5 bases at J, leaving 9 bases unmatched. The DNA for the CDR3 is TGTGCCAGCGGACAGGGGGTTCGAGGTCATCAGCCCCAGCATTTT. It yields the protein CASGQGVRGHQPQHF.

This chain links TRBV5-1 with TRBJ1-4; D possibly corresponds to TRBD1 (5 bases). CDR3 length: 14 amino acids. Per the germline V gene, CDR1 is SGHRS and CDR2 is YFSETQ. The germline V and J ends were trimmed by 4 bases and 4 bases, with 11 bases remaining between them. CDR3 region: CASSPPGVNEKLFF. CDR3 nucleotides: TGCGCCAGCAGCCCCCCGGGGGTTAATGAAAAACTGTTTTTT. Supplemented by reference TRBV5-1 and TRBJ1-4, the full variable domain reads KAGVTQTPRYLIKTRGQQVTLSCSPISGHRSVSWYQQTPGQGLQFLFEYFSETQRNKGNFPGRFSGRQFSNSRSEMNVSTLELGDSALYLCASSPPGVNEKLFFGSGTQLSVL.

The chain recombines TRBV5-6 with TRBJ2-5; no clear D gene. Trimming took off 3 bases at V and 2 bases at J, with 5 bases between the two ends. CDR1 and CDR2 from the germline V gene are SGHDT and YYEEEE. The length of the CDR3 is 12 residues. CDR3 amino acids: CASSSTQETQYF. CDR3 sequence (DNA): TGTGCCAGCAGCTCGACACAAGAGACCCAGTACTTC.

This clone was seen a few times. The junction shows a germline mismatch at one end, possibly a read error. This chain uses TRBV7-7 with TRBJ2-1; D possibly corresponds to TRBD1 (5 bases). Germline V CDR1 and CDR2: SSHAT, FNYEAQ (reference sequence). This CDR3 spans 16 amino acids. The CDR3 DNA reads as TGTGCTAGCAGCTCGATTGACAGCCTCTCCTACAATGAGCAGTTCTTC. Encoded protein: CASSSIDSLSYNEQFF.

As DNA, the CDR3 is TGCGCCAGCAGCCAACAGGGGAATGAGCAGTTCTTC. This gives the protein CASSQQGNEQFF. This chain uses TRBV4-1 with TRBJ2-1, with D maybe TRBD1 (6 bases). V lost 2 bases and J lost 7, with 6 bases in between. This CDR3 region has 12 residues. Germline V gene sequence: CDR1 MGHRA, CDR2 YSYEKL.

The chain employs TRBV28 and TRBJ2-2, with 7 bases fitting TRBD2. The germline CDR1 and CDR2 sequences are MDHEN and SYDVKM. V gave up 5 bases and J gave up 6 bases; unmatched junction bases: 9. This CDR3 is built from 15 residues. The CDR3, as DNA: TGTGCCAGCAGTCCCAACCCCGGGAGGCCCGGGGAGCTGTTTTTT. This sequence encodes CASSPNPGRPGELFF.

The V gene is TRBV19, the J gene TRBJ1-1, with TRBD1 matching over 9 bases. Germline V lookup: CDR1 LNHDA, CDR2 SQIVND (reference sequence). V shed 2 bases and J 4 bases; nucleotides not matched to a gene: 2. This CDR3 is built from 14 residues. The CDR3 DNA reads as TGTGCCAGTAGTATAAGGGACAGGGTCACTGAAGCTTTCTTT. It encodes CASSIRDRVTEAFF.

The chain has TRBV7-8 and TRBJ2-7; possibly TRBD2 for D (6 bases). Looked up from germline, CDR1 is SGHVS and CDR2 is FQNEAQ. The length of the CDR3 is 17 residues. The V end was cut by 5 bases, the J end by 0 bases, with 20 bases between. CDR3 DNA: TGTGCCAGCAGCGGAGGAGGGATGGCGATAAGCTCCTACGAGCAGTACTTC. Its translation is CASSGGGMAISSYEQYF.

J is TRBJ1-4 and V is TRBV28; 9 bases align to TRBD1. V trimming: 2 bases; J trimming: 7 bases; junction bases outside the gene matches: 8. Looked up from germline, CDR1 is MDHEN and CDR2 is SYDVKM. The CDR3 totals 16 residues. The CDR3 region is CASSLTLTGGGEKLFF. CDR3 bases: TGTGCCAGCAGTTTAACCCTGACAGGGGGGGGTGAAAAACTGTTTTTT. Full variable domain (outside the CDR3, taken from reference TRBV28 and TRBJ1-4): DVKVTQSSRYLVKRTGEKVFLECVQDMDHENMFWYRQDPGLGLRLIYFSYDVKMKEKGDIPEGYSVSREKKERFSLILESASTNQTSMYLCASSLTLTGGGEKLFFGSGTQLSVL.

The chain couples TRBV7-3 to TRBJ2-5, with 10 bases fitting TRBD2. Germline V lookup: CDR1 SGHTA, CDR2 FQGTGA. V shed 4 bases, J shed 0 bases, and the junction held 8 bases outside the gene matches. The CDR3 totals 17 residues. In nucleotides, the CDR3 is TGTGCCAGCAGCTCCCGCTCCGGACTAGCGGACCAAGAGACCCAGTACTTC. Translation: CASSSRSGLADQETQYF.

The chain combines TRBV4-1 with TRBJ2-5; 10 bases map to TRBD2. J was trimmed by 4 bases and V by 0 bases; bases with no gene match: 8. The CDR3 is made up of 17 amino acids. CDR1 and CDR2 from the germline V gene are MGHRA and YSYEKL. The CDR3 region has the DNA TGCGCCAGCAGCCAAGACGGGGAGCGGGGGGGCCGAGAGACCCAGTACTTC. Amino acids: CASSQDGERGGRETQYF.

This chain connects TRBV2 to TRBJ2-1; D is ambiguous. The V and J ends lost 6 bases and 8 bases respectively, with 8 bases between them. Germline CDR1 and CDR2: SNHLY and FYNNEI. The CDR3 sequence is 11 residues long. CDR3 nucleotides: TGTGCCAGCAGCTTTTTCGATGAGCAGTTCTTC. Protein product: CASSFFDEQFF.

The chain couples TRBV5-6 to TRBJ2-7; the D gene is possibly TRBD1 (5 bases). Germline V gene lookup returns CDR1 SGHDT and CDR2 YYEEEE. This CDR3 region has 15 residues. V lost 4 bases and J lost 4, with 18 bases in between. This CDR3 is CASSPQDLVKYEQYF. CDR3 bases: TGTGCCAGCAGCCCACAGGATTTAGTGAAATACGAGCAGTACTTC.

The chain has TRBV23-1 and TRBJ2-7; 9 positions match TRBD1. TRBV23-1 is an open reading frame whose function is uncertain. The CDR3 covers 15 residues. The V gene end was trimmed by 6 bases and the J gene end by 3 bases; junction bases not matched to a gene: 9. CDR3 in DNA: TGCGCCAGCAGGGACCGGGACAGGGTATACTACGAGCAGTACTTC. Its protein is CASRDRDRVYYEQYF.

This sequence joins TRBV29-1 and TRBJ1-2; no firm D call. Germline V gives CDR1 SQVTM, CDR2 ANQGSEA. This CDR3 is 12 amino acids long. Trimming pared 3 bases from V and 7 bases from J, leaving 12 bases between. The CDR3 DNA sequence: TGCAGCGTTGACCTCACGGGAGGTGGCTACACCTTC. It encodes CSVDLTGGGYTF. Full variable domain (outside the CDR3, taken from reference TRBV29-1 and TRBJ1-2): SAVISQKPSRDICQRGTSLTIQCQVDSQVTMMFWYRQQPGQSLTLIATANQGSEATYESGFVIDKFPISRPNLTFSTLTVSNMSPEDSSIYLCSVDLTGGGYTFGSGTRLTVV.